Presented here are 15 T cell receptor beta chains from one specimen sequenced in a study of CD8 T cells in ankylosing spondylitis. TCRdb fed the 5' RACE reads into MiXCR, producing one record per CDR3 protein. The profile shows around 250,000 distinct CDR3 sequences, roughly a tenth of them singletons. Sequencing used blood, either unsorted or a sorted T cell fraction (not recorded which). The receptors were sampled from a male donor with ankylosing spondylitis or in good health (not recorded which).

This clonotype was detected only a few times. The CDR3, as DNA: TGTGCCAGCGCGGGTCCCGACGAGCAGTACTTC. Its protein product is CASAGPDEQYF. The V gene is TRBV2, the J gene TRBJ2-7; tentatively, D is TRBD2 (5 bases). The CDR3 covers 11 residues. Germline lookup yields CDR1 SNHLY and CDR2 FYNNEI. V lost 8 bases and J 5 bases, leaving 10 bases between the germline ends.

This clonotype was counted ten times or more. The genes are TRBV6-5 and TRBJ2-1; the D gene is possibly TRBD1 (5 bases). Germline CDR1 reads MNHEY; CDR2 reads SVGAGI. V lost 0 bases and J lost 1, with 13 bases in between. This CDR3 is 17 amino acids long. The CDR3 is CASSYSLGAMSYNEQFF. The CDR3 DNA sequence: TGTGCCAGCAGTTACTCATTAGGGGCTATGTCCTACAATGAGCAGTTCTTC.

There are a few counts of this clonotype. The chain recombines TRBV29-1 with TRBJ1-2; a possible D gene is TRBD1 (6 bases). V lost 7 bases and J 5 bases, leaving 14 bases between the germline ends. CDR1 and CDR2 from the germline V gene are SQVTM and ANQGSEA. The CDR3 totals 12 residues. CDR3 sequence: CSAHRTAYGYTF. The CDR3 DNA reads TGCAGCGCCCACCGGACAGCATATGGCTACACCTTC.

This clonotype has more than one count but fewer than ten. This rearrangement joins TRBV15 to TRBJ1-2, with TRBD1 as a possible D gene (5 bases). This CDR3 has 15 amino acids. CDR1 and CDR2 (germline): LNHNV, YYDKDF (reference sequence). V lost 0 bases and J lost 7, with 15 bases in between. The CDR3 nucleotides read TGTGCCACCAGCAGAGAGGACACCTATACGGGTGGCTACACCTTC. Amino acids: CATSREDTYTGGYTF.

This clonotype was recorded many times. The genes are TRBV5-1 and TRBJ2-3; a possible D gene is TRBD1 (5 bases). V dropped 4 bases and J dropped 10 bases, with 13 bases sitting between them. From germline, CDR1 is SGHRS and CDR2 YFSETQ. This CDR3 contains 12 residues. CDR3 protein: CASSGEWGAQYF. Here the CDR3 DNA reads TGCGCCAGCAGCGGCGAGTGGGGCGCGCAGTATTTT.

This clonotype was counted at least ten times. The chain combines TRBV27 with TRBJ2-7, with D tentatively TRBD2 (6 bases). CDR3 length: 16 residues. V lost 0 bases to trimming and J lost 3 bases, with 15 bases between them. Germline CDR1 and CDR2: MNHEY and SMNVEV (reference sequence). The CDR3 nucleotides read TGTGCCAGCAGTTTATCCCCCCTAGCGCGAATCTACGAGCAGTACTTC. It yields the protein CASSLSPLARIYEQYF.

This clonotype was recorded at least ten times. V usage is TRBV9 and J usage is TRBJ1-4; D possibly corresponds to TRBD1 (6 bases). The CDR3 loop spans 15 amino acids. Germline V gives CDR1 SGDLS, CDR2 YYNGEE. With 0 bases removed from V and 5 bases from J, the gap between germline ends came to 11 bases. The CDR3 sequence is CASSVVTGRNEKLFF. As DNA, the CDR3 is TGTGCCAGCAGCGTAGTGACAGGCCGAAATGAAAAACTGTTTTTT.

This sequence joins TRBV7-2 and TRBJ1-2; no definite D call. CDR3 size: 13 residues. Per the germline V gene, CDR1 is SGHTA and CDR2 is FQGNSA. The V gene lost 0 bases and the J gene lost 10 bases, with 12 bases spanning the gap. CDR3 sequence (DNA): TGTGCCAGCAGCTTAGCCCTATCGACCTTCTACACCTTC. Amino acids: CASSLALSTFYTF. Complete variable domain (other parts from reference TRBV7-2 and TRBJ1-2): GAGVSQSPSNKVTEKGKDVELRCDPISGHTALYWYRQSLGQGLEFLIYFQGNSAPDKSGLPSDRFSAERTGGSVSTLTIQRTQQEDSAVYLCASSLALSTFYTFGSGTRLTVV.

This clonotype appeared a few times. One base away lies a much larger clone, so this may be a sequencing read error. The chain carries TRBV20-1 and TRBJ2-5; D unresolved. In germline, CDR1 is DFQATT, CDR2 SNEGSKA (reference sequence). The CDR3 runs 17 residues. The CDR3 reads CCARDRSAPEQRETQYF. In nucleotides, the CDR3 is TGCTGTGCTAGAGATCGATCAGCTCCCGAGCAGCGAGAGACCCAGTACTTC.

The chain has TRBV7-6 and TRBJ1-6; D gene ambiguous. The CDR3 extends over 15 amino acids. Germline loops: CDR1 SGHVS, CDR2 FNYEAQ. Trimming took off 1 base at V and 5 bases at J, with 9 bases between the two ends. As DNA, the CDR3 is TGTGCCAGCAGCTTAGGGGCGGATAATAATTCACCCCTCCACTTT. Residues: CASSLGADNNSPLHF.

This clonotype has more than one count but fewer than ten. The V call is TRBV7-9, the J call TRBJ1-4; 10 bases agree with TRBD1. V was pared by 4 bases and J by 7 bases, with 3 bases of the junction left unmatched. The CDR3 runs to 14 residues. Germline CDR1 reads SEHNR; CDR2 reads FQNEAQ (reference sequence). The CDR3 DNA reads as TGTGCCAGCAGCTCCGACAGGGGGCCTGAAAAACTGTTTTTT. Its translation: CASSSDRGPEKLFF.

This clonotype was seen many times. The chain recombines TRBV20-1 with TRBJ1-1; D is ambiguous. The CDR3 spans 13 residues. CDR1 and CDR2 from the germline V gene are DFQATT and SNEGSKA (reference sequence). Between the trimmed V and J ends, which lost 1 base and 2 bases, there was a span of 8 bases. CDR3 residues: CSARVRRNTEAFF. Written as DNA, the CDR3 is TGCAGTGCTAGAGTCAGGCGAAACACTGAAGCTTTCTTT.

This clonotype has at least ten counts. CDR3 sequence (DNA): TGCAGTGCTAGGGGTCTAGCGGGAGCCCTCGGAGATACGCAGTATTTT. As protein: CSARGLAGALGDTQYF. V usage is TRBV20-1 and J usage is TRBJ2-3, with 10 bases aligning to TRBD2. The CDR3 is 16 residues long. Germline V lookup: CDR1 DFQATT, CDR2 SNEGSKA (reference sequence). With V trimmed by 3 bases and J by 5 bases, 11 bases remained unmatched.

This clonotype was counted only a few times. V gene TRBV27 combines with J gene TRBJ2-3, with 7 bases identical to TRBD2. With 4 bases clipped from V and 4 bases from J, the junction kept 8 bases outside the gene matches. CDR1 and CDR2 (germline): MNHEY, SMNVEV (reference sequence). CDR3 length: 15 amino acids. This chain's CDR3 is CASSYVPGGPDTQYF. The CDR3 DNA follows: TGTGCCAGCAGTTATGTACCGGGAGGTCCAGATACGCAGTATTTT.

This clonotype was seen many times. The rearrangement joins TRBV3-1 to TRBJ2-4; 10 bases match TRBD1. The CDR3 loop spans 14 amino acids. In germline, CDR1 is LGHDT, CDR2 YNNKEL (reference sequence). The junction had 5 bases not matched to a gene; V was cut back by 4 bases and J by 8 bases. CDR3 region: CASSPRTGGDIQYF. CDR3 sequence (DNA): TGTGCCAGCAGCCCTAGGACAGGGGGTGACATTCAGTACTTC.